The present T cell receptor (beta chain) was sequenced within a study of T cells in Graves' hyperthyroidism and ophthalmopathy. Authors of the study amplified TCR beta CDR3 regions from RNA transcripts. The primer set for the first-round RT-PCR of the TCR CDR3 was HTBI. TCRdb itself ran the multiplex PCR reads through MiXCR, one entry per CDR3 protein. The sample lists around 300,000 distinct CDR3 sequences, roughly 19% occurring once. Germline V gene sequence: CDR1 SGHKS, CDR2 YYEKEE (reference sequence). V was shortened by 2 bases and J by 2 bases, with 5 bases between the two germline ends. The CDR3 is 13 residues long.

Source material: blood. This chain joins TRBV5-5 and TRBJ1-5; D gene ambiguous. This TCR derives from a man in his forties or fifties with Graves' ophthalmopathy. CDR3 region: CASSLNGNQPQHF. For the CDR3, the DNA is TGTGCCAGCAGCTTAAATGGCAATCAGCCCCAGCATTTT.